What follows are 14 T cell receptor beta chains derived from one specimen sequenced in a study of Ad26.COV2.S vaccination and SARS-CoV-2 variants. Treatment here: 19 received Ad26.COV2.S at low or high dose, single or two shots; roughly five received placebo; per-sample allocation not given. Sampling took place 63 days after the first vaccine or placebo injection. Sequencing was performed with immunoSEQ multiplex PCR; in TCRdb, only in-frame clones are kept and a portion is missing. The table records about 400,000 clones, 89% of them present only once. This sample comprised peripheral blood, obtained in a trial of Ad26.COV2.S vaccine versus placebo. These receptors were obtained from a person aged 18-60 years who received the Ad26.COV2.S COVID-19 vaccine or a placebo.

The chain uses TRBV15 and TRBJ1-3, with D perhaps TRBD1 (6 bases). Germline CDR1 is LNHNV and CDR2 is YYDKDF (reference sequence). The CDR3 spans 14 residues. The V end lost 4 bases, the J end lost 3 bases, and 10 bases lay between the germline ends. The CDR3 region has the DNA TGTGCCACCAGCACTACAGGGTATGGAAACACCATATATTTT. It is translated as CATSTTGYGNTIYF.

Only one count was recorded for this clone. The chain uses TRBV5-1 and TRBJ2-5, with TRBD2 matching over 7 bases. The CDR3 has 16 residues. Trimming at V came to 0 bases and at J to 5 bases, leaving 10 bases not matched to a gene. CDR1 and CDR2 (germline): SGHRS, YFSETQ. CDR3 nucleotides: TGCGCCAGCAGCTTGGGGGGCGGGAGTGGTGTCGAGACCCAGTACTTC. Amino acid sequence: CASSLGGGSGVETQYF.

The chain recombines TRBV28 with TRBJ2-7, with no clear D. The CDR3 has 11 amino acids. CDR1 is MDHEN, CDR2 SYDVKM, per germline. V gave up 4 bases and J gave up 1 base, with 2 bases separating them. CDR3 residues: CASSSSYEQYF. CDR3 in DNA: TGTGCCAGCAGTTCTTCCTACGAGCAGTACTTC. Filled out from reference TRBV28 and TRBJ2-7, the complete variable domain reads DVKVTQSSRYLVKRTGEKVFLECVQDMDHENMFWYRQDPGLGLRLIYFSYDVKMKEKGDIPEGYSVSREKKERFSLILESASTNQTSMYLCASSSSYEQYFGPGTRLTVT.

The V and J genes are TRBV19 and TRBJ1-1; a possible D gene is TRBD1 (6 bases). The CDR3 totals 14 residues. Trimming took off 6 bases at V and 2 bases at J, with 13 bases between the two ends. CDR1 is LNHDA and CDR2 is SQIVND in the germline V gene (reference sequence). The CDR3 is CASRDRDTNTEAFF. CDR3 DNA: TGTGCCAGTAGGGACCGGGACACCAACACTGAAGCTTTCTTT.

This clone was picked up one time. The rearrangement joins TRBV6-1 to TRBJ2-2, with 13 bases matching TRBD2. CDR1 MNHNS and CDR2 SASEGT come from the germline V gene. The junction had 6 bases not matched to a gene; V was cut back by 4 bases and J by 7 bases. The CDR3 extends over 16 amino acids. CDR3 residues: CASSALAGGPGGELFF. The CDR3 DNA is TGTGCCAGCAGTGCACTAGCGGGAGGGCCCGGCGGGGAGCTGTTTTTT.

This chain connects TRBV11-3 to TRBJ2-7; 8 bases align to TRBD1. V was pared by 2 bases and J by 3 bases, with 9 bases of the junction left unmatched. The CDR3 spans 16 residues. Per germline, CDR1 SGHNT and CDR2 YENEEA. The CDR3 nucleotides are TGTGCCAGCAGCTTAACCCCCGGCAGGGGGCTCTACGAGCAGTACTTC. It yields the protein CASSLTPGRGLYEQYF.

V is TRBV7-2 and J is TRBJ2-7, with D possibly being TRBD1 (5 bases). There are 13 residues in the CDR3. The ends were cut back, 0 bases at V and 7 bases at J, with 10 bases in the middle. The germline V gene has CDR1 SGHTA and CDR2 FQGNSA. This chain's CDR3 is CASSLAGVPEQYF. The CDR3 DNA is TGTGCCAGCAGCTTAGCAGGGGTACCTGAGCAGTACTTC.

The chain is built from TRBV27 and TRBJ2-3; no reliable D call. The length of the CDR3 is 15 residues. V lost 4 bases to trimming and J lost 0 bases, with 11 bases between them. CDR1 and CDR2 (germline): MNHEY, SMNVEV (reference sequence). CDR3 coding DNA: TGTGCCAGCAGTTCAACCTCTAGGAGCACAGATACGCAGTATTTT. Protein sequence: CASSSTSRSTDTQYF.

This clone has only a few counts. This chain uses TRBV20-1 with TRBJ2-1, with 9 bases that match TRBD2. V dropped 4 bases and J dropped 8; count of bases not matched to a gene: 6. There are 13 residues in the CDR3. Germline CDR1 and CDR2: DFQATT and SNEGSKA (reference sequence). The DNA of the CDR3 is TGCAGTGCTAATGAGCGGGAGGCGGATGAGCAGTTCTTC. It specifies CSANEREADEQFF.

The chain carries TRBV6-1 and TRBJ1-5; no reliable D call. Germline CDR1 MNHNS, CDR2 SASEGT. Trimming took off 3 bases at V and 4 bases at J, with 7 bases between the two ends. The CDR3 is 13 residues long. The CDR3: CASSDGYNQPQHF. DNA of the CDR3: TGTGCCAGCAGTGACGGGTATAATCAGCCCCAGCATTTT.

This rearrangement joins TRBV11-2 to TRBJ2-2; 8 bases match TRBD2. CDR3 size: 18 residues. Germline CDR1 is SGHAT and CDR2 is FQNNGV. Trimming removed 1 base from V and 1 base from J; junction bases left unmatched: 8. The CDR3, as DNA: TGTGCCAGCAGCTTAGTGGCGGGGGGCCAAAGGAACACCGGGGAGCTGTTTTTT. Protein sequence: CASSLVAGGQRNTGELFF.

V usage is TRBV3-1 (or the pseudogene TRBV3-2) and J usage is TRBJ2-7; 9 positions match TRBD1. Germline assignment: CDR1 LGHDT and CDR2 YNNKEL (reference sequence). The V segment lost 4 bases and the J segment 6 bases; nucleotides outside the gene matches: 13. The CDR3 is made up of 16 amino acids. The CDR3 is CASSRDRVDGFGEQYF. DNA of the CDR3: TGTGCCAGCAGCCGGGACAGGGTTGATGGGTTCGGCGAGCAGTACTTC.

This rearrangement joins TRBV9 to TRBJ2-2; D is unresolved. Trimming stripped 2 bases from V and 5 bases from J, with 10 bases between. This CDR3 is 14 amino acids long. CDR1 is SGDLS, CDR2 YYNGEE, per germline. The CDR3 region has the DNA TGTGCCAGCAGCGTCGGCAGATTAACCGGGGAGCTGTTTTTT. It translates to CASSVGRLTGELFF.

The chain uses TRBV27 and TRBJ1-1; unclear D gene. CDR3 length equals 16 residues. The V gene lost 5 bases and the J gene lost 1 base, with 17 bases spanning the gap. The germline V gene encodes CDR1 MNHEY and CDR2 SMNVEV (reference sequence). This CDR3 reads CASSPHSRPTNTEAFF. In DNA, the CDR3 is TGTGCCAGCAGTCCACATTCCAGGCCCACGAACACTGAAGCTTTCTTT.